A single sample gave rise to the 18 T cell receptor beta chains below, sequenced in a study of blood T cell repertoires in COVID-19. The method was immunoSEQ multiplex PCR; TCRdb's version includes in-frame clones alone and lacks a portion of them. The sample holds about 230,000 clones, about 84% seen once. Sequencing was done on a sample of PBMCs or T cells enriched from blood (not recorded which). The receptor set was obtained from a man between 60 and 75 years old who had recovered from COVID-19.

The chain has TRBV5-6 and TRBJ1-1; tentative D call: TRBD1 (5 bases). The CDR3 loop spans 15 amino acids. CDR1 and CDR2 from the germline V gene are SGHDT and YYEEEE. V was trimmed by 0 bases and J by 1 base, leaving 10 bases between them. CDR3 nucleotides: TGTGCCAGCAGCTTGGTCACAGGCCGGAACACTGAAGCTTTCTTT. It codes for CASSLVTGRNTEAFF.

This chain links TRBV11-3 with TRBJ2-3; D gene uncertain. CDR1 and CDR2 from the germline V gene are SGHNT and YENEEA. The CDR3 has 13 residues. Between the trimmed V and J ends, which lost 3 bases and 0 bases, there was a span of 4 bases. CDR3 amino acids: CASSLTSTDTQYF. The CDR3 region has the DNA TGTGCCAGCAGCTTGACTAGCACAGATACGCAGTATTTT.

The CDR3 here is CASSARDRGLSYEQYF. CDR3 coding DNA: TGTGCCAGCAGCGCTCGGGACAGGGGGCTGTCCTACGAGCAGTACTTC. This chain links TRBV9 with TRBJ2-7; 12 positions match TRBD1. CDR1 and CDR2 from the germline V gene are SGDLS and YYNGEE. V lost 3 bases and J lost 1; bases outside the gene matches: 5. The CDR3 has 16 residues.

The V and J genes are TRBV14 and TRBJ1-1; 7 bases map to TRBD1. Losses at the gene ends were 5 bases for V and 4 bases for J; bases not matched to a gene: 4. The CDR3 consists of 13 residues. In germline, CDR1 is SGHDN, CDR2 FVKESK. Here the CDR3 DNA reads TGTGCCAGCAGCGGACAGGCGGCCACTGAAGCTTTCTTT. This codes for CASSGQAATEAFF.

J is TRBJ1-2 and V is TRBV18; 10 nucleotides align to TRBD1. J gave up 8 bases and V 6 bases, and 9 bases lay outside the gene matches. The CDR3 is 14 residues long. Germline V lookup: CDR1 KGHSH, CDR2 LQKENI. The CDR3 DNA follows: TGTGCCAGCTCCCTCGGACAGGGGGGCGACGGCTACACCTTC. Residues: CASSLGQGGDGYTF.

This clone was picked up one time. The rearrangement links TRBV6-5 to TRBJ2-1, with 9 nucleotides matching TRBD1. CDR3 length: 16 residues. CDR1 and CDR2 (germline): MNHEY, SVGAGI. V shed 0 bases and J 6 bases; nucleotides not matched to a gene: 6. CDR3 residues: CASSYSGQGRGNEQFF. The CDR3 DNA reads TGTGCCAGCAGTTACTCGGGACAGGGTAGGGGCAATGAGCAGTTCTTC.

The V and J genes are TRBV11-3 and TRBJ2-5; 9 positions match TRBD1. CDR3 length: 14 residues. Per germline, CDR1 SGHNT and CDR2 YENEEA. The V and J ends lost 5 bases and 4 bases, in that order; junction bases with no gene match: 5. The CDR3: CASSPYRGRETQYF. Here the CDR3 DNA reads TGTGCCAGCAGCCCGTACAGGGGGCGAGAGACCCAGTACTTC.

The V and J genes are TRBV11-2 and TRBJ2-5, with D unclear. This CDR3 spans 15 amino acids. Per germline, CDR1 SGHAT and CDR2 FQNNGV. V lost 2 bases to trimming and J lost 0 bases, with 10 bases between them. The CDR3 is CASSLTGTDQETQYF. In DNA form, the CDR3 reads TGTGCCAGCAGCTTAACTGGTACGGACCAAGAGACCCAGTACTTC.

The chain carries TRBV3-1 (or the pseudogene TRBV3-2) and TRBJ1-2; D remains ambiguous. V lost 0 bases and J 7 bases, leaving 12 bases between the germline ends. This CDR3 has 14 residues. Germline V CDR1 and CDR2: LGHDT, YNNKEL (reference sequence). CDR3 DNA: TGTGCCAGCAGCCAAGACCTCGGCGGTCTTGGCTACACCTTC. This gives the protein CASSQDLGGLGYTF.

The chain is built from TRBV5-1 and TRBJ1-2, with 9 positions matching TRBD1. In germline, CDR1 is SGHRS, CDR2 YFSETQ. The junction had 14 bases not matched to a gene; V was cut back by 4 bases and J by 4 bases. This CDR3 has 17 amino acids. For the CDR3, the DNA is TGCGCCAGCAGCCCAGGGGACAGGGCTGGGGGGAGCTATGGCTACACCTTC. This translates into CASSPGDRAGGSYGYTF.

V is TRBV18 and J is TRBJ1-1; the D gene is possibly TRBD1 (5 bases). V lost 1 base, J lost 1 base, and 16 bases lay in between. Germline CDR1 and CDR2: KGHSH and LQKENI. The CDR3 spans 17 residues. The CDR3 region is CASSPRGRVESNTEAFF. As DNA, the CDR3 is TGTGCCAGCTCACCACGAGGCAGGGTCGAGTCGAACACTGAAGCTTTCTTT.

J is TRBJ2-7 and V is TRBV5-1; D uncertain. From germline, CDR1 is SGHRS and CDR2 YFSETQ. V was pared by 1 base and J by 5 bases, with 28 bases between. The CDR3 covers 19 residues. For the CDR3, the DNA is TGCGCCAGCAGCTTGATGGGCAGCCATAACCTCATAGGAATCAACGAGCAGTACTTC. Translating it yields CASSLMGSHNLIGINEQYF.

This clone was observed once. The chain couples TRBV3-1 (or the pseudogene TRBV3-2) to TRBJ1-4; 7 bases fit TRBD1. Germline V gene data show CDR1 as LGHDT and CDR2 as YNNKEL (reference sequence). The CDR3 loop spans 14 amino acids. Trimming took 4 bases from V and 5 from J; bases not matched to a gene: 4. The chain's CDR3 is CASSRQGGNEKLFF. In DNA form, the CDR3 reads TGTGCCAGCAGCCGACAGGGAGGAAATGAAAAACTGTTTTTT.

V usage is TRBV6-2 or TRBV6-3 and J usage is TRBJ2-2; TRBD1 might be the D (5 bases). This CDR3 is 16 amino acids long. Germline-derived CDR1 and CDR2 are MNHEY and SVGEGT. Trimming cost V 6 bases and J 2 bases, with 16 bases left between them. The CDR3 sequence: CASRYQLGLNTGELFF. Written as DNA, the CDR3 is TGTGCCAGCAGATACCAGTTGGGGCTAAACACCGGGGAGCTGTTTTTT.

J is TRBJ1-1 and V is TRBV29-1; no clear D gene. This CDR3 is 13 amino acids long. The V gene lost 3 bases and the J gene lost 0 bases, with 8 bases spanning the gap. CDR1 SQVTM and CDR2 ANQGSEA come from the germline V gene. The CDR3 DNA follows: TGCAGCGTTGACGAGGCCGTGAACACTGAAGCTTTCTTT. It is translated as CSVDEAVNTEAFF.

The gene calls are TRBV19 and TRBJ2-2; the match to TRBD2 covers 11 bases. The germline V gene encodes CDR1 LNHDA and CDR2 SQIVND (reference sequence). J gave up 5 bases and V 6 bases, and 11 bases lay outside the gene matches. The CDR3 runs 17 residues. The CDR3 coding sequence is TGTGCCAGTAGCCTGACTAGCGGGGCCGGCAGGACCGGGGAGCTGTTTTTT. Its protein is CASSLTSGAGRTGELFF.

The chain links TRBV10-1 to TRBJ1-3, with D possibly matching TRBD1 (5 bases). The CDR3 has 18 amino acids. Looked up from germline, CDR1 is WNHNN and CDR2 is SYGVQD (reference sequence). Deletions cut 8 bases from V and 2 bases from J, with 25 bases between. DNA for the CDR3: TGCGCCAGCCGCCAGAAAGTTGGGGCATGGTCCCCTGGAAACACCATATATTTT. Translation gives CASRQKVGAWSPGNTIYF.

The chain links TRBV5-8 to TRBJ2-7, with 9 bases matching TRBD1. V lost 3 bases and J lost 8; bases outside the gene matches: 15. The CDR3 runs 16 residues. Germline loops: CDR1 SGHTS, CDR2 YDEGEE. The CDR3 here is CASSWTGTGTRSKQYF. CDR3 bases: TGTGCCAGCAGCTGGACCGGGACAGGGACCCGAAGCAAGCAGTACTTC.